Below, one TCR beta chain is given with its context. Original analysis: By means of reference gene primer amplification, nucleated cell counts were estimated. The protocol was immunoSEQ multiplex PCR, while the TCRdb copy is restricted to in-frame clones and leaves out a portion. V, J and clone size reflect that table, while D and trimming were determined from the DNA. The sample contains tens of thousands of clones, less than 90% of which appear only once. This CDR3 has 15 amino acids. The V and J ends lost 1 base and 3 bases respectively, with 11 bases between them. Germline V gene sequence: CDR1 SGHRS, CDR2 YFSETQ. The record originates from a study of blood T cell repertoires in COVID-19. In the study overall: Samples came from the United States, Italy and Spain, spanning acute and convalescent COVID-19. T cells, B-cell-depleted T cells, or PBMCs provided the cDNA or gDNA that served as material.

The sequence came from a human donor with active COVID-19. The donor label of this sample is uncertain. The chain recombines TRBV5-1 with TRBJ1-5; possible D gene TRBD1, 6 bases. Material: peripheral blood. The CDR3 DNA is TGCGCCAGCAGCTTGTCAGGGGACCCCAATCAGCCCCAGCATTTT. Its protein product is CASSLSGDPNQPQHF. Combining the CDR3 with reference TRBV5-1 and TRBJ1-5 gives the whole variable domain KAGVTQTPRYLIKTRGQQVTLSCSPISGHRSVSWYQQTPGQGLQFLFEYFSETQRNKGNFPGRFSGRQFSNSRSEMNVSTLELGDSALYLCASSLSGDPNQPQHFGDGTRLSIL.